The 25 T cell receptor beta chains below were found in one sample sequenced in a study of blood T cell repertoires in COVID-19. TCRdb's table, derived via immunoSEQ multiplex PCR, lists solely in-frame clones and lacks some. The data contain over 300,000 clones, 85% to 90% of them seen just once; the ten biggest clones take up more than 0.9%. The sequencing sample was made of PBMCs or T cells enriched from blood (not recorded which). Source of these receptors: a woman in her twenties or thirties with acute COVID-19.

This chain joins TRBV19 and TRBJ1-1, with D unresolved. This CDR3 contains 15 residues. The V end lost 6 bases, the J end lost 1 base, and 15 bases lay between the germline ends. In germline, CDR1 is LNHDA, CDR2 SQIVND (reference sequence). CDR3 protein: CASSPGVWANTEAFF. The DNA for the CDR3 is TGTGCCAGTAGCCCGGGAGTCTGGGCGAACACTGAAGCTTTCTTT. The variable domain in full, completed from reference TRBV19 and TRBJ1-1, reads DGGITQSPKYLFRKEGQNVTLSCEQNLNHDAMYWYRQDPGQGLRLIYYSQIVNDFQKGDIAEGYSVSREKKESFPLTVTSAQKNPTAFYLCASSPGVWANTEAFFGQGTRLTVV.

CDR3 sequence: CASSPGVRIPPNYGYTF. CDR3 in DNA: TGCGCCAGCAGCCCAGGGGTACGGATACCTCCTAACTATGGCTACACCTTC. The chain carries TRBV4-3 and TRBJ1-2; TRBD1 is a possible D gene (6 bases). This CDR3 has 17 residues. Per germline, CDR1 LGHNA and CDR2 YSLEER. V was shortened by 4 bases and J by 0 bases, with 18 bases between the two germline ends.

The chain recombines TRBV5-6 with TRBJ2-7; 7 nucleotides match TRBD1. V lost 2 bases and J lost 3; bases outside the gene matches: 2. Germline CDR1 and CDR2: SGHDT and YYEEEE. The CDR3 sequence is 13 residues long. The CDR3 sequence: CASSLRQGYEQYF. The CDR3 coding sequence is TGTGCCAGCAGCTTAAGACAGGGCTACGAGCAGTACTTC.

The rearrangement uses TRBV3-1 (or the pseudogene TRBV3-2) and TRBJ1-4; D perhaps matches TRBD1 (6 bases). V lost 4 bases, J lost 0 bases, and 12 bases lay in between. The V gene's germline CDR1 is LGHDT and CDR2 YNNKEL (reference sequence). The CDR3 contains 16 residues. This chain's CDR3 is CASSPGDWATNEKLFF. The CDR3 nucleotides read TGTGCCAGCAGCCCAGGGGATTGGGCAACTAATGAAAAACTGTTTTTT.

The sample holds a few counts of this clone. The rearrangement uses TRBV5-4 and TRBJ2-1; possible D gene TRBD2, 5 bases. CDR1 and CDR2 from the germline V gene are SGHNT and YYREEE (reference sequence). The V end lost 0 bases, the J end lost 13 bases, and 11 bases lay between the germline ends. This CDR3 region has 12 residues. The CDR3 DNA sequence: TGTGCCAGCAGCTTGGCAGTCGGGGAACAGTTCTTC. Translated, it gives CASSLAVGEQFF.

This chain joins TRBV24-1 and TRBJ2-1, with 8 bases matching TRBD2. The CDR3 loop spans 15 amino acids. Germline V gene sequence: CDR1 KGHDR, CDR2 SFDVKD. The junction had 4 bases not matched to a gene; V was cut back by 1 base and J by 6 bases. The CDR3 protein is CATSDLSLAGNEQFF. CDR3 bases: TGTGCCACCAGTGATTTAAGCCTAGCGGGCAATGAGCAGTTCTTC.

The chain uses TRBV19 and TRBJ2-2; 10 bases are a match to TRBD2. The V segment lost 7 bases and the J segment 4 bases; nucleotides outside the gene matches: 3. The germline gives CDR1 LNHDA, CDR2 SQIVND (reference sequence). This CDR3 region has 14 residues. The CDR3 DNA reads as TGTGCCAGTAACCTAGCGGGGGCCACCGGGGAGCTGTTTTTT. Translating gives CASNLAGATGELFF.

This clone was counted once. The chain couples TRBV19 to TRBJ1-5, with 10 nucleotides matching TRBD1. Germline CDR1 is LNHDA and CDR2 is SQIVND (reference sequence). V gave up 2 bases and J gave up 2 bases; unmatched junction bases: 6. The CDR3 covers 17 residues. The CDR3 loop reads CASSIKGTGVGNQPQHF. The CDR3 DNA follows: TGTGCCAGTAGTATAAAGGGGACAGGGGTGGGCAATCAGCCCCAGCATTTT.

The chain has TRBV27 and TRBJ1-2; TRBD1 matches at 9 bases. Germline assignment: CDR1 MNHEY and CDR2 SMNVEV (reference sequence). V shed 5 bases and J 2 bases; nucleotides not matched to a gene: 15. The CDR3 spans 18 residues. CDR3 coding DNA: TGTGCCAGCAGTAGGTTTTCGATATTACAGGGGGCGAACTATGGCTACACCTTC. It codes for CASSRFSILQGANYGYTF.

CDR3 region: CASSFTGRTNEKLFF. CDR3 nucleotides: TGTGCCAGCAGCTTCACGGGGAGGACTAATGAAAAACTGTTTTTT. The V and J genes are TRBV7-2 and TRBJ1-4, with no clear D. Per germline, CDR1 SGHTA and CDR2 FQGNSA. The CDR3 extends over 15 amino acids. Trimming cost V 3 bases and J 2 bases, with 10 bases left between them.

This chain joins TRBV10-3 and TRBJ1-5; possible D gene TRBD1, 6 bases. The V gene lost 0 bases and the J gene lost 4 bases, with 10 bases spanning the gap. Germline lookup yields CDR1 ENHRY and CDR2 SYGVKD. The CDR3 contains 15 residues. CDR3 in DNA: TGTGCCATCAGTGAGTCAGGACAGTTAAATCAGCCCCAGCATTTT. Its translation is CAISESGQLNQPQHF.

The J gene is TRBJ2-7, the V gene TRBV2; TRBD1 matches at 7 bases. The V segment lost 10 bases and the J segment 2 bases; nucleotides outside the gene matches: 8. This CDR3 contains 13 residues. The germline V gene has CDR1 SNHLY and CDR2 FYNNEI. The CDR3 sequence: CATDRDSPYEQYF. The CDR3 nucleotides read TGTGCCACCGACCGGGACAGCCCCTACGAGCAGTACTTC.

This clone showed up just a few times. The V and J genes are TRBV30 and TRBJ1-6; TRBD1 might be the D (6 bases). There are 15 residues in the CDR3. Germline values: CDR1 GTSNPN, CDR2 SVGIG (reference sequence). Trimming cost V 4 bases and J 7 bases, with 17 bases left between them. The CDR3 spells CAWNSLQGKNSPLHF. CDR3 bases: TGTGCCTGGAACTCACTTCAGGGGAAAAATTCACCCCTCCACTTT.

V gene TRBV18 combines with J gene TRBJ2-7; 7 nucleotides line up with TRBD2. Trimming at V came to 0 bases and at J to 2 bases, leaving 19 bases not matched to a gene. The CDR3 has 20 amino acids. From germline, CDR1 is KGHSH and CDR2 LQKENI. The CDR3 sequence is CASSPPKGLWEGPTTYEQYF. The CDR3 DNA is TGTGCCAGCTCACCACCGAAAGGGCTTTGGGAGGGACCCACAACCTACGAGCAGTACTTC. The variable domain in full, completed from reference TRBV18 and TRBJ2-7, reads NAGVMQNPRHLVRRRGQEARLRCSPMKGHSHVYWYRQLPEEGLKFMVYLQKENIIDESGMPKERFSAEFPKEGPSILRIQQVVRGDSAAYFCASSPPKGLWEGPTTYEQYFGPGTRLTVT.

This sequence joins TRBV7-9 and TRBJ1-1; D call uncertain. The germline V and J ends were trimmed by 2 bases and 0 bases, with 10 bases remaining between them. There are 15 residues in the CDR3. Germline V gene sequence: CDR1 SEHNR, CDR2 FQNEAQ (reference sequence). In nucleotides, the CDR3 is TGTGCCAGCAGCTTACGTTCAGGTATGAACACTGAAGCTTTCTTT. It encodes CASSLRSGMNTEAFF.

This clone was seen only once. The genes are TRBV27 and TRBJ1-3; D not resolved. This CDR3 contains 14 residues. The germline V gene encodes CDR1 MNHEY and CDR2 SMNVEV (reference sequence). V lost 3 bases and J lost 2, with 8 bases in between. The CDR3 DNA is TGTGCCAGCAGTTTCTATTTTCCTGGAAACACCATATATTTT. It translates to CASSFYFPGNTIYF.

CDR3 sequence: CASSQGSGGGSSYEQYF. The CDR3 DNA follows: TGTGCCAGCAGCCAAGGATCTGGCGGGGGCAGCTCCTACGAGCAGTACTTC. This chain joins TRBV14 and TRBJ2-7; a weak D match, TRBD2 (7 bases). The V gene lost 1 base and the J gene lost 0 bases, with 16 bases spanning the gap. Germline V gives CDR1 SGHDN, CDR2 FVKESK. The CDR3 consists of 17 residues.

V usage is TRBV25-1 and J usage is TRBJ2-1; TRBD1 matches at 10 bases. This CDR3 is 14 amino acids long. In germline, CDR1 is MGHDK, CDR2 SYGVNS. Trimming cost V 6 bases and J 6 bases; bases outside gene matches: 5. CDR3 sequence reads: CASRGTGASNEQFF. The CDR3 coding sequence is TGTGCCAGCAGGGGGACAGGGGCCTCCAATGAGCAGTTCTTC.

This sequence joins TRBV7-2 and TRBJ2-7; TRBD1 matches 10 bases. CDR3 length equals 14 residues. The germline gives CDR1 SGHTA, CDR2 FQGNSA. The V segment lost 5 bases and the J segment 2 bases; nucleotides outside the gene matches: 3. For the CDR3, the DNA is TGTGCCAGCAGCACCGGACAGGGGGCCTACGAGCAGTACTTC. Encoded protein: CASSTGQGAYEQYF.

J is TRBJ1-1 and V is TRBV28, with D perhaps matching TRBD1 (6 bases). The CDR3 loop spans 15 amino acids. The germline V gene has CDR1 MDHEN and CDR2 SYDVKM. The V and J ends lost 1 base and 2 bases respectively, with 11 bases between them. The DNA of the CDR3 is TGTGCCAGCAGTTTATACGGGACAATCAACACTGAAGCTTTCTTT. The encoded protein is CASSLYGTINTEAFF.

The CDR3 DNA reads as TGCGCCAGCAGCCAACCTCCCACAGGGGGCGGGGAGCTGTTTTTT. Its translation is CASSQPPTGGGELFF. V is TRBV4-1 and J is TRBJ2-2, with TRBD1 identical over 8 bases. Germline loops: CDR1 MGHRA, CDR2 YSYEKL. The CDR3 has 15 residues. Trimming cost V 2 bases and J 7 bases; bases outside gene matches: 6.

The chain joins TRBV5-6 to TRBJ1-4, with TRBD1 matching 7 bases. J gave up 8 bases and V 1 base, and 20 bases lay outside the gene matches. Germline CDR1 and CDR2: SGHDT and YYEEEE. The length of the CDR3 is 19 residues. The CDR3 is CASSLTVSLRGRLPEKLFF. The CDR3 DNA is TGTGCCAGCAGCTTGACGGTATCACTTAGGGGGCGACTACCCGAAAAACTGTTTTTT.

As to this clone: The sample contains more than one DNA sequence encoding this CDR3. This rearrangement joins TRBV2 to TRBJ1-6; 7 nucleotides match TRBD1. The CDR3 consists of 13 residues. V lost 4 bases and J lost 7; bases outside the gene matches: 1. Germline V gene data show CDR1 as SNHLY and CDR2 as FYNNEI. The CDR3 protein is CASSGQGNSPLHF. CDR3 nucleotides: TGTGCCAGCAGTGGACAGGGCAATTCACCCCTCCACTTT. The whole variable domain, filled in from reference TRBV2 and TRBJ1-6, reads EPEVTQTPSHQVTQMGQEVILRCVPISNHLYFYWYRQILGQKVEFLVSFYNNEISEKSEIFDDQFSVERPDGSNFTLKIRSTKLEDSAMYFCASSGQGNSPLHFGNGTRLTVT.

The CDR3 spells CASSQDPGQGAGGYTF. As DNA, the CDR3 is TGTGCCAGCAGCCAAGATCCGGGACAGGGGGCTGGCGGCTACACCTTC. The V gene is TRBV3-1 (or the pseudogene TRBV3-2), the J gene TRBJ1-2; 12 nucleotides align to TRBD1. The CDR3 consists of 16 residues. Germline V CDR1 and CDR2: LGHDT, YNNKEL (reference sequence). The V and J ends lost 0 bases and 8 bases, in that order; junction bases with no gene match: 7.

This sequence joins TRBV20-1 and TRBJ2-7; D perhaps matches TRBD1 (5 bases). This CDR3 has 11 residues. V lost 5 bases and J lost 4, with 9 bases in between. Per the germline V gene, CDR1 is DFQATT and CDR2 is SNEGSKA (reference sequence). CDR3 amino acids: CSASDTYEQYF. DNA of the CDR3: TGCAGTGCTTCGGACACGTACGAGCAGTACTTC.